This T cell receptor (beta chain) originates from a study of tumor-infiltrating T cells and Merkel cell polyomavirus (TCRdb year 2017). As for the study more broadly: The study examined CD8+ T cells specific for the Merkel cell polyomavirus KLL epitope in Merkel cell carcinoma patients. Patients received varied, non-standardized therapies including chemotherapy, radiation and immunotherapies. In the whole study, one tumor sample was a frozen nodal tumor digest, and another tumor sample was a flash-frozen core biopsy of a metastasis. In approximately 15 samples, KLL-tetramer-sorted cells taken from blood or tumor-infiltrating lymphocytes underwent TRB sequencing, as did under 13 matched whole-tumor samples. Most whole-tumor samples were roughly 25-micron curls cut from formalin-fixed, paraffin-embedded tissue blocks. Patients came in at different disease stages and had a median follow-up of approximately 2.7 years, ranging from 1.1 to 6.0 years. General study outcomes and caveats: The small sample size of the study (n ≈ 13 patients) is a limitation. A significant MCC-specific survival advantage (P = 0.0051) was associated with a greater number of unique KLL-specific clonotypes in tumors (roughly 5-108 vs 0-3). Significantly improved MCC-specific survival was associated with a higher intratumoral fraction of KLL-specific T cells (about 1.7-18% versus roughly 0-0.15%). Only a single viral epitope was studied, so T cells against other Merkel cell polyomavirus epitopes were not captured. KLL-specific TRB repertoires proved diverse and largely private: among several hundred unique sequences, only one clonotype was public, and a couple of patients shared that clonotype.

Library prep was done by the immunoSEQ multiplex PCR assay. Adaptive Biotechnologies (Seattle, WA) carried out genomic DNA extraction, TRB sequencing and normalization. The study's processing was this. To compute clonality, the Shannon entropy of productive TRB sequences was normalized by log2 of unique productive sequences and then subtracted from one. KLL-specific clonotypes in tumors were identified by matching TCRbeta CDR3 amino acid sequences to those from the tetramer-sorted sample of each patient. TCRdb re-hosts the immuneACCESS table, in-frame sequences only. Its copies lack some clones; in the studies checked, an unresolved V gene accounts for under half of them, and the cause for the rest is not known. V and J calls and clone size are given by that table; D and trimming were obtained from the DNA. Counted in this sample were about 2,100 clones; 95% to 98% of them appeared once. The ten largest clonotypes hold 2.5% of the sample.

Of note for this clone: Its antigen is still unknown. Base qualities were left out, and no much larger clone turns up one base away.

The trim is 4 bases for V and 3 bases for J, with a gap of 7 bases between the germline ends. The CDR3, cysteine through phenylalanine, is 12 amino acids long. The only DNA kept is the CDR3, 36 bases in frame from the first base. The germline V gene gives CDR1 as SQVTM and CDR2 as ANQGSEA. By immunohistochemistry, the tumors of all patients showed robust positive staining for Merkel cell polyomavirus Large T antigen. The study included about 11 Merkel cell carcinoma patients whose blood and/or cultured TIL contained robust KLL-tetramer+ populations exceeding 0.04% of CD8+ T cells. All patients were identified as Caucasian, and a median age of approximately 60 years (range roughly 45 to 80 years) was recorded. For patients with unknown primaries who presented with nodal disease, or in cases where primary tissue was insufficient, lymph node tumors were analyzed.

The V and J segments used are TRBV29-1 and TRBJ1-3, with the D segment identity uncertain. Sequenced material: lymph node tissue. The clonotype comes from a man between 65 and 85 years old with Merkel cell carcinoma. The DNA sequence follows: TGCAGCGTTGCAGACGGTGGAAACACCATATATTTT. Translated, this is CSVADGGNTIYF.